The 8 T cell receptor beta chains listed next were all sequenced from one sample in a study of spatial heterogeneity in lung cancer. In TCRdb, the 5' RACE reads were re-called with MiXCR into one record per CDR3 protein. This sample has about 100,000 distinct CDR3 sequences; 4.4% occur once, and the top ten carry approximately 22%. These receptors lack a known antigen. Time point in this sample: sample taken at primary tumor resection. General observations from the study: Tumoral mutation counts were tracked by counts of expanded intratumoral alpha and beta TCRs.

Specimen: lung tumor tissue, collected at surgery. The receptor source for this set is a male donor with early-stage non-small cell lung cancer.

This clonotype was detected ten times or more. The V call is TRBV12-3 or TRBV12-4, the J call TRBJ1-5, with D unresolved. This CDR3 comprises 14 residues. Trimming removed 7 bases from V and 2 bases from J, with 12 bases in between. The CDR3 protein is CASTETNGNQPQHF. For the CDR3, the DNA is TGTGCCAGCACAGAGACGAACGGCAATCAGCCCCAGCATTTT.

This clonotype was detected ten times or more. The genes are TRBV20-1 and TRBJ1-5, with D tentatively TRBD1 (5 bases). With 1 base removed from V and 3 bases from J, the gap between germline ends came to 13 bases. The CDR3 runs 15 residues. CDR1 is DFQATT and CDR2 is SNEGSKA in the germline V gene (reference sequence). CDR3 region: CSARGNRGNNQPQHF. CDR3 nucleotide sequence: TGCAGTGCTAGAGGTAACCGGGGGAACAATCAGCCCCAGCATTTT.

This clonotype has at least ten counts. The rearrangement uses TRBV10-3 and TRBJ2-1; D is perhaps TRBD2 (6 bases). Germline lookup yields CDR1 ENHRY and CDR2 SYGVKD. The CDR3 runs 16 residues. V shed 4 bases and J shed 1 base, with 14 bases lying between them. The CDR3 DNA follows: TGTGCCATCAGTGGTGATAGCGGCTTTTCCTACAATGAGCAGTTCTTC. Its protein is CAISGDSGFSYNEQFF.

Many counts were recorded for this clonotype. The chain carries TRBV11-2 and TRBJ2-3; either TRBD1 or TRBD2 may supply D (5 bases each). Trimming shortened V by 8 bases and J by 1 base, and 7 bases separated the two germline ends. The CDR3 contains 12 residues. Germline-derived CDR1 and CDR2 are SGHAT and FQNNGV. The CDR3 DNA follows: TGTGCCAGCGGGGACCGCACAGATACGCAGTATTTT. Protein product: CASGDRTDTQYF.

This clonotype was recorded at least ten times. This sequence joins TRBV20-1 and TRBJ2-1; TRBD2 aligns across 14 bases. CDR1 and CDR2 (germline): DFQATT, SNEGSKA (reference sequence). J lost 1 base, V lost 1 base, and 3 bases had no gene match. CDR3 length: 17 residues. CDR3 residues: CSARGGLAGASYNEQFF. CDR3 nucleotides: TGCAGTGCTAGAGGGGGACTAGCGGGAGCTTCCTACAATGAGCAGTTCTTC.

There are many counts of this clonotype. The chain employs TRBV27 and TRBJ1-2, with 11 bases lining up with TRBD1. Looked up from germline, CDR1 is MNHEY and CDR2 is SMNVEV (reference sequence). The CDR3 extends over 15 amino acids. The V and J ends lost 2 bases and 7 bases, in that order; junction bases with no gene match: 6. The CDR3 DNA reads TGTGCCAGCAGTTTACTCGGACAGGGGGCGTCTGGCTACACCTTC. Protein: CASSLLGQGASGYTF.

This CDR3 reads CAISERGGGDTQYF. CDR3 nucleotide sequence: TGTGCCATCAGTGAGAGGGGGGGAGGAGATACGCAGTATTTT. The chain recombines TRBV10-3 with TRBJ2-3, with D possibly matching TRBD2 (7 bases). Trimming removed 2 bases from V and 5 bases from J, with 11 bases in between. The germline V gene encodes CDR1 ENHRY and CDR2 SYGVKD. The CDR3 sequence is 14 residues long.

This clonotype was found many times. The J gene is TRBJ1-1, the V gene TRBV2; D is uncertain. Germline V CDR1 and CDR2: SNHLY, FYNNEI. The CDR3 runs to 15 residues. V was cut by 6 bases and J by 4 bases, with 18 bases left in between. The CDR3 protein is CASSPTQTIRTEAFF. The DNA of the CDR3 is TGTGCCAGCAGCCCTACCCAGACGATTCGCACTGAAGCTTTCTTT.